This entry lists 24 T cell receptor beta chains sequenced from one sample in a study of blood T cell repertoires in COVID-19. Assay used: immunoSEQ multiplex PCR; TCRdb lists only in-frame clones, some missing. The sample holds about 100,000 clones; roughly 84% are singletons and the top ten take 6.5% to 8%. The material sequenced was peripheral blood. The receptors come from a man aged 25-45 years in a cohort sampled during active COVID-19.

The chain joins TRBV18 to TRBJ2-3, with D hard to call. Germline lookup yields CDR1 KGHSH and CDR2 LQKENI. This CDR3 spans 14 amino acids. V dropped 3 bases and J dropped 1 base, with 8 bases sitting between them. For the CDR3, the DNA is TGTGCCAGCTCACCCACACGGGGCACAGATACGCAGTATTTT. Protein product: CASSPTRGTDTQYF.

This clone was recorded a few times. Here the CDR3 DNA reads TGTGCCATCAGTGAGTCCGACCAGGGGGGCAGCTCTGGGGCCAACGTCCTGACTTTC. This codes for CAISESDQGGSSGANVLTF. The chain carries TRBV10-3 and TRBJ2-6; D may be TRBD1 (7 bases). The germline CDR1 and CDR2 sequences are ENHRY and SYGVKD. The V gene lost 0 bases and the J gene lost 0 bases, with 15 bases spanning the gap. CDR3 length equals 19 residues.

The gene calls are TRBV5-1 and TRBJ2-3; 14 bases fit TRBD2. J lost 0 bases, V lost 3 bases, and 3 bases had no gene match. Germline V CDR1 and CDR2: SGHRS, YFSETQ. The CDR3 length is 17 residues. The CDR3 DNA reads TGCGCCAGCAGCTGGACTAGCGGGGGGCATAGCACAGATACGCAGTATTTT. Its translation is CASSWTSGGHSTDTQYF.

This chain connects TRBV7-9 to TRBJ1-5; TRBD1 agrees at 8 bases. Losses at the gene ends were 3 bases for V and 1 base for J; bases not matched to a gene: 5. This CDR3 spans 16 amino acids. The germline CDR1 and CDR2 sequences are SEHNR and FQNEAQ (reference sequence). The CDR3 sequence: CASSLGTGQSNQPQHF. The CDR3, as DNA: TGTGCCAGCAGCTTGGGGACAGGCCAGAGCAATCAGCCCCAGCATTTT.

The V gene is TRBV5-1, the J gene TRBJ2-3, with a weak D call TRBD2 (5 bases). V lost 0 bases to trimming and J lost 6 bases, with 11 bases between them. The germline V gene has CDR1 SGHRS and CDR2 YFSETQ. The CDR3 sequence is 14 residues long. The DNA of the CDR3 is TGCGCCAGCAGCTTGGGGGAGACGAGCGATACGCAGTATTTT. Protein product: CASSLGETSDTQYF.

The rearrangement uses TRBV5-6 and TRBJ1-6, with no clear D. The CDR3 has 15 amino acids. The germline V gene encodes CDR1 SGHDT and CDR2 YYEEEE. Trimming stripped 0 bases from V and 9 bases from J, with 13 bases between. The CDR3 DNA reads as TGTGCCAGCAGCTTGGGAGCGGGCGCCATTTCACCCCTCCACTTT. It yields the protein CASSLGAGAISPLHF.

The DNA for the CDR3 is TGTGCCGGCCACCAGGATTCTGAAGCTTTCTTT. The encoded protein is CAGHQDSEAFF. The chain couples TRBV6-4 to TRBJ1-1; D unresolved. Trimming shortened V by 11 bases and J by 6 bases, and 13 bases separated the two germline ends. This CDR3 is 11 amino acids long. Germline CDR1 MRHNA, CDR2 SNTAGT.

This chain connects TRBV18 to TRBJ1-1, with D tentatively TRBD1 (5 bases). Germline V gives CDR1 KGHSH, CDR2 LQKENI. V shed 3 bases and J shed 5 bases, with 16 bases lying between them. CDR3 length: 15 residues. The CDR3 DNA follows: TGTGCCAGCTCACCTTCAGCGCAGGGTGGGACTGAAGCTTTCTTT. Protein product: CASSPSAQGGTEAFF.

This chain connects TRBV15 to TRBJ1-2; 7 nucleotides match TRBD1. With 3 bases clipped from V and 1 base from J, the junction kept 11 bases outside the gene matches. CDR3 length: 17 residues. The germline gives CDR1 LNHNV, CDR2 YYDKDF (reference sequence). In DNA form, the CDR3 reads TGTGCCACCAGCAGCGCCCGACAGGGCGCCTTTAACTATGGCTACACCTTC. Protein product: CATSSARQGAFNYGYTF.

The chain couples TRBV15 to TRBJ2-7; D is uncertain. Trimming pared 0 bases from V and 3 bases from J, leaving 12 bases between. The CDR3 totals 15 residues. Germline loops: CDR1 LNHNV, CDR2 YYDKDF (reference sequence). The CDR3 region has the DNA TGTGCCACCAGCAGAGATCCAAACTCCGGCTACGAGCAGTACTTC. Protein sequence: CATSRDPNSGYEQYF.

This chain uses TRBV15 with TRBJ2-5; 8 bases agree with TRBD1. The CDR3 extends over 15 amino acids. Per the germline V gene, CDR1 is LNHNV and CDR2 is YYDKDF (reference sequence). V was pared by 3 bases and J by 7 bases, with 10 bases of the junction left unmatched. The DNA for the CDR3 is TGTGCCACCAGCAGGCGGGACAGGACGGCGGGGACCCAGTACTTC. It is translated as CATSRRDRTAGTQYF.

This chain connects TRBV10-3 to TRBJ1-3; the match to TRBD1 covers 9 bases. Germline values: CDR1 ENHRY, CDR2 SYGVKD. The trim removed 4 bases at V and 2 bases at J, leaving 6 bases unmatched. The length of the CDR3 is 16 residues. The DNA for the CDR3 is TGTGCCATCAGTGTCCCGAGGGACAGGGCTGGAAACACCATATATTTT. Translating it yields CAISVPRDRAGNTIYF.

The V and J genes are TRBV4-3 and TRBJ2-1; TRBD2 matches 9 bases. From germline, CDR1 is LGHNA and CDR2 YSLEER. CDR3 length: 15 residues. The V segment lost 3 bases and the J segment 9 bases; nucleotides outside the gene matches: 9. CDR3 residues: CASSQSRGGLSEQFF. CDR3 DNA: TGCGCCAGCAGCCAGTCGCGGGGGGGCCTTTCTGAGCAGTTCTTC.

The chain carries TRBV3-1 (or the pseudogene TRBV3-2) and TRBJ1-6; D is perhaps TRBD1 (5 bases). This CDR3 is built from 13 residues. From germline, CDR1 is LGHDT and CDR2 YNNKEL (reference sequence). The V end lost 6 bases, the J end lost 7 bases, and 10 bases lay between the germline ends. The CDR3 is CASRDTNNSPLHF. CDR3 DNA: TGTGCCAGCAGGGACACCAACAATTCACCCCTCCACTTT.

V usage is TRBV6-1 and J usage is TRBJ1-1; D is perhaps TRBD1 (5 bases). The V gene lost 10 bases and the J gene lost 5 bases, with 14 bases spanning the gap. CDR1 and CDR2 (germline): MNHNS, SASEGT. This CDR3 has 12 residues. CDR3 in amino acids: CATTRGRTEAFF. Written as DNA, the CDR3 is TGTGCCACGACACGGGGGAGGACTGAAGCTTTCTTT.

The V call is TRBV9, the J call TRBJ1-2, with a tentative D call TRBD1 (5 bases). Germline CDR1 is SGDLS and CDR2 is YYNGEE. Between the trimmed V and J ends, which lost 0 bases and 3 bases, there was a span of 9 bases. The CDR3 sequence is 14 residues long. CDR3 sequence reads: CASSVDTGDYGYTF. In DNA, the CDR3 is TGTGCCAGCAGCGTAGACACGGGGGACTATGGCTACACCTTC.

The CDR3 protein is CASSLEAGGGADTQYF. The CDR3 bases are TGTGCCAGCAGCTTAGAGGCCGGGGGAGGGGCAGATACGCAGTATTTT. The chain employs TRBV7-2 and TRBJ2-3, with 7 nucleotides matching TRBD2. The CDR3 extends over 16 amino acids. Germline V gene sequence: CDR1 SGHTA, CDR2 FQGNSA. V was pared by 1 base and J by 4 bases, with 8 bases of the junction left unmatched.

V and J are TRBV11-1 and TRBJ2-7, with D perhaps matching TRBD1 (5 bases). Trimming took off 5 bases at V and 1 base at J, with 9 bases between the two ends. The CDR3 sequence is 13 residues long. Per germline, CDR1 SGHAT and CDR2 FQDESV (reference sequence). CDR3 sequence reads: CASSKGASYEQYF. CDR3 nucleotides: TGTGCCAGCAGCAAAGGGGCATCCTACGAGCAGTACTTC.

The chain employs TRBV5-1 and TRBJ1-6, with TRBD1 as a possible D gene (5 bases). This CDR3 contains 16 residues. V was trimmed by 1 base and J by 7 bases, leaving 15 bases between them. Per the germline V gene, CDR1 is SGHRS and CDR2 is YFSETQ. The CDR3 here is CASSLLPAGPNSPLHF. DNA of the CDR3: TGCGCCAGCAGCTTGCTCCCGGCAGGGCCGAATTCACCCCTCCACTTT.

The rearrangement links TRBV12-3 or TRBV12-4 to TRBJ1-2; 8 nucleotides agree with TRBD1. Trimming took 6 bases from V and 8 from J; bases not matched to a gene: 8. This CDR3 contains 13 residues. The CDR3 region is CASRPGQGGGYTF. The CDR3 nucleotides read TGTGCCAGCAGACCCGGACAGGGAGGAGGCTACACCTTC.

The gene calls are TRBV28 and TRBJ1-2; tentatively, D is TRBD1 (5 bases). The germline V and J ends were trimmed by 8 bases and 8 bases, with 18 bases remaining between them. Germline-derived CDR1 and CDR2 are MDHEN and SYDVKM. The CDR3 totals 13 residues. In DNA form, the CDR3 reads TGTGCCAGCGGGGGGACCTCCCGGCCGGGCTACACCTTC. The encoded protein is CASGGTSRPGYTF.

This clone was seen only once. The chain joins TRBV4-1 to TRBJ2-1, with 9 bases fitting TRBD1. Germline CDR1 reads MGHRA; CDR2 reads YSYEKL. With 3 bases clipped from V and 0 bases from J, the junction kept 12 bases outside the gene matches. The CDR3 loop spans 19 amino acids. The CDR3 nucleotides read TGCGCCAGCAGCCAGAGGGAACAGGGGGCCGTGGGCTCCTACAATGAGCAGTTCTTC. Translation: CASSQREQGAVGSYNEQFF.

The V and J genes are TRBV10-2 and TRBJ2-1, with TRBD2 matching 7 bases. Germline V gene lookup returns CDR1 WSHSY and CDR2 SAAADI. CDR3 length: 13 residues. The J segment lost 8 bases and the V segment lost 5 bases, leaving 6 bases of the junction unmatched. This CDR3 reads CASSRLARYEQFF. The CDR3 coding sequence is TGCGCCAGCAGTCGACTAGCTAGGTATGAGCAGTTCTTC.

V gene TRBV5-1 combines with J gene TRBJ2-2, with 7 bases identical to TRBD1. The CDR3 contains 15 residues. CDR1 and CDR2 from the germline V gene are SGHRS and YFSETQ. J gave up 3 bases and V 3 bases, and 5 bases lay outside the gene matches. The CDR3 nucleotides are TGCGCCAGCAGCTCGACAGGGTTGGACACCGGGGAGCTGTTTTTT. This codes for CASSSTGLDTGELFF.